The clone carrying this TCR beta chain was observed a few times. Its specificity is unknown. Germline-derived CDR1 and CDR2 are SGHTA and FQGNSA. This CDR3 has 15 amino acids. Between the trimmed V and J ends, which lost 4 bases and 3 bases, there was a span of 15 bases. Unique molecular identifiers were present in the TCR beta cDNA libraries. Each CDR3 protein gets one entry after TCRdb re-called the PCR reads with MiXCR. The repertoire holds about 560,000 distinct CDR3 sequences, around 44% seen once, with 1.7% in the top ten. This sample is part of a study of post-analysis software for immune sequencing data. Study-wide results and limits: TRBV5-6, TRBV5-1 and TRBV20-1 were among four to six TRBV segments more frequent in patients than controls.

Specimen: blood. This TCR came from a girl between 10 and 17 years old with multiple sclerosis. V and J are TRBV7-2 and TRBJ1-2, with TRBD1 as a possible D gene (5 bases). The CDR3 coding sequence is TGTGCCAGCAGCTCAACCGGGACGGACTACTATGGCTACACCTTC. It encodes CASSSTGTDYYGYTF.